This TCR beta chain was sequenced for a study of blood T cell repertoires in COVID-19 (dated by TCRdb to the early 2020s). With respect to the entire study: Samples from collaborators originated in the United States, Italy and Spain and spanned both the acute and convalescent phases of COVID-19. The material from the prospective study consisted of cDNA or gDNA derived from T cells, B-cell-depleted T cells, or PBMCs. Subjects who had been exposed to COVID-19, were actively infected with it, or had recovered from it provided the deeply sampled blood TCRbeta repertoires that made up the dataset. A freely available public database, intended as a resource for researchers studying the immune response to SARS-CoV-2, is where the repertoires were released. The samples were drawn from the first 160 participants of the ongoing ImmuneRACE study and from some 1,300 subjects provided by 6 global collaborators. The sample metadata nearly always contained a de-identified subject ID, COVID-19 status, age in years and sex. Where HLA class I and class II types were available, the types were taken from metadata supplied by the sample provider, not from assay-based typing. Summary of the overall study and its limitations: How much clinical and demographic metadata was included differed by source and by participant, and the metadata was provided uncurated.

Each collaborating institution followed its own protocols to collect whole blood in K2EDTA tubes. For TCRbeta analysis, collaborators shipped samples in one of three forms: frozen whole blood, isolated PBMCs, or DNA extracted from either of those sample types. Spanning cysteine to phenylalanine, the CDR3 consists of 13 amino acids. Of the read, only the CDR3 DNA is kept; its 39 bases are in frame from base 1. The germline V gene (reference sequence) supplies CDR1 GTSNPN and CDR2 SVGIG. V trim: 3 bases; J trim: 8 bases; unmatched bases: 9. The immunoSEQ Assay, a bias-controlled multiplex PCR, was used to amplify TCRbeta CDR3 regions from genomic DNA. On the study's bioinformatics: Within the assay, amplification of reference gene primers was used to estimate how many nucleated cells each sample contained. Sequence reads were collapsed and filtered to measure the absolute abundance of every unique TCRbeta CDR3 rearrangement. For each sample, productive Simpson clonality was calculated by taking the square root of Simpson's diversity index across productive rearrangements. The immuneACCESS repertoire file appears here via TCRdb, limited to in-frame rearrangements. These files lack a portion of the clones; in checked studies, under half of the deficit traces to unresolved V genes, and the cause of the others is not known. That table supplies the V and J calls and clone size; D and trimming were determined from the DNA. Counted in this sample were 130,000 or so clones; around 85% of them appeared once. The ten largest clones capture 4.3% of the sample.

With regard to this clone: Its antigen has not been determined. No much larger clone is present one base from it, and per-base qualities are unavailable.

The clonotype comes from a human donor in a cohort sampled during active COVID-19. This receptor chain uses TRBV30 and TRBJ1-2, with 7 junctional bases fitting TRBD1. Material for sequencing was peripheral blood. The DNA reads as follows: TGTGCCTGGAGCGATGGGACAGCTGGAGGCTACACCTTC. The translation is CAWSDGTAGGYTF.